These 29 T cell receptor beta chains share one sample of origin, sequenced in a study of follicular helper T cells after annual influenza vaccination. The assay was immunoSEQ multiplex PCR, and TCRdb's table has in-frame clones only and misses some. The table has 25,000 to 35,000 clones, roughly 80% seen once. Described time point: 2014-2015 season, pre-vaccination. The sample here was CXCR5+ CD38- circulating T follicular helper cells from blood, taken on the day of influenza vaccination. Subset described: circulating Tfh, non-naive CD4+CXCR5+PD-1+ (ICOS+CD38+ or ICOS-CD38-). These receptors came from an adult who received the influenza vaccine.

The DNA of the CDR3 is TGTGCCTGGAGTAGGACAAGCCGTTCGGGTGAGACCCAGTACTTC. The encoded protein is CAWSRTSRSGETQYF. The chain recombines TRBV30 with TRBJ2-5; maybe TRBD1 (5 bases). The germline gives CDR1 GTSNPN, CDR2 SVGIG (reference sequence). There are 15 residues in the CDR3. Trimming pared 2 bases from V and 5 bases from J, leaving 18 bases between. Using reference TRBV30 and TRBJ2-5 for the parts outside the CDR3, the full variable domain is SQTIHQWPATLVQPVGSPLSLECTVEGTSNPNLYWYRQAAGRGLQLLFYSVGIGQISSEVPQNLSASRPQDRQFILSSKKLLLSDSGFYLCAWSRTSRSGETQYFGPGTRLLVL.

The chain links TRBV5-1 to TRBJ2-1; D is unclear. V was shortened by 3 bases and J by 9 bases, with 10 bases between the two germline ends. Looked up from germline, CDR1 is SGHRS and CDR2 is YFSETQ. The CDR3 totals 12 residues. The CDR3 DNA follows: TGCGCCAGCAGCTACTCGCGTCTTGAGCAGTTCTTC. It specifies CASSYSRLEQFF.

The V call is TRBV28, the J call TRBJ2-1; 11 bases line up with TRBD2. Germline CDR1 reads MDHEN; CDR2 reads SYDVKM. The CDR3 totals 13 residues. V gave up 8 bases and J gave up 10 bases; unmatched junction bases: 7. CDR3 in DNA: TGTGCCAGCGTTAGCGGGAGGGCGAGAGAGCAGTTCTTC. This sequence encodes CASVSGRAREQFF.

This chain connects TRBV5-4 to TRBJ2-3, with a tentative D call TRBD1 (7 bases). V lost 0 bases to trimming and J lost 4 bases, with 15 bases between them. There are 16 residues in the CDR3. In germline, CDR1 is SGHNT, CDR2 YYREEE (reference sequence). This chain's CDR3 is CASSLGNRGGADTQYF. For the CDR3, the DNA is TGTGCCAGCAGCTTGGGGAACAGGGGAGGCGCAGATACGCAGTATTTT.

The genes are TRBV18 and TRBJ1-4; 11 positions match TRBD1. The CDR3 is 15 residues long. The V gene's germline CDR1 is KGHSH and CDR2 LQKENI. V lost 6 bases to trimming and J lost 8 bases; unmatched junction nucleotides: 8. CDR3 loop: CASSPSGQGDEKLFF. As DNA, the CDR3 is TGTGCCAGCTCGCCCTCGGGACAGGGGGACGAAAAACTGTTTTTT.

The count of this clone is one. The chain combines TRBV7-2 with TRBJ2-3; 8 bases fit TRBD1. Germline loops: CDR1 SGHTA, CDR2 FQGNSA. The CDR3 runs to 13 residues. The V and J ends lost 3 bases and 8 bases, in that order; junction bases with no gene match: 4. The CDR3 region is CASSFGTGGTQYF. CDR3 coding DNA: TGTGCCAGCAGCTTTGGGACAGGAGGTACGCAGTATTTT.

This clone was seen a few times. This sequence joins TRBV6-5 and TRBJ1-3; possible D gene TRBD1, 5 bases. The CDR3 is 15 amino acids. The ends were cut back, 2 bases at V and 4 bases at J, with 12 bases in the middle. Germline V CDR1 and CDR2: MNHEY, SVGAGI. CDR3 nucleotides: TGTGCCAGCAGTTACATGGCAGGGCCAGGAAACACCATATATTTT. Amino acids: CASSYMAGPGNTIYF.

V and J are TRBV19 and TRBJ2-7; 11 bases are a match to TRBD2. CDR1 LNHDA and CDR2 SQIVND come from the germline V gene (reference sequence). V trimming: 4 bases; J trimming: 4 bases; junction bases outside the gene matches: 6. CDR3 length: 15 residues. The CDR3 sequence: CASSTILAGAYEQYF. The CDR3 nucleotides are TGTGCCAGTAGTACAATACTAGCGGGGGCTTACGAGCAGTACTTC.

In this sample, this clone turned up a few times. This rearrangement joins TRBV4-1 to TRBJ1-2, with TRBD1 matching 8 bases. V lost 3 bases to trimming and J lost 0 bases; unmatched junction nucleotides: 3. The CDR3 length is 15 residues. Germline V gives CDR1 MGHRA, CDR2 YSYEKL. CDR3 in amino acids: CASSHQTGANYGYTF. The CDR3 bases are TGCGCCAGCAGCCACCAGACAGGGGCTAACTATGGCTACACCTTC.

The chain has TRBV19 and TRBJ1-3; D is ambiguous. Germline V gene lookup returns CDR1 LNHDA and CDR2 SQIVND (reference sequence). V lost 3 bases and J lost 1, with 13 bases in between. The CDR3 has 16 residues. The CDR3 region is CASSIYSGVSGNTIYF. The CDR3 DNA is TGTGCCAGTAGTATTTACTCAGGCGTATCTGGAAACACCATATATTTT.

The chain combines TRBV30 with TRBJ2-4; 7 positions match TRBD2. CDR1 GTSNPN and CDR2 SVGIG come from the germline V gene (reference sequence). Losses at the gene ends were 0 bases for V and 8 bases for J; bases not matched to a gene: 7. The CDR3 is 14 residues long. CDR3 in amino acids: CAWSVGAGRDIQYF. CDR3 in DNA: TGTGCCTGGAGTGTAGGGGCAGGGAGGGACATTCAGTACTTC.

The V gene is TRBV6-5, the J gene TRBJ1-1; D gene unclear. Looked up from germline, CDR1 is MNHEY and CDR2 is SVGAGI. The CDR3 is 13 amino acids. V gave up 2 bases and J gave up 0 bases, with 4 bases separating them. The CDR3 nucleotides read TGTGCCAGCAGTTACCGGGTGAACACTGAAGCTTTCTTT. Translated, it gives CASSYRVNTEAFF.

This chain uses TRBV19 with TRBJ2-7; 8 bases match TRBD2. The CDR3 runs to 14 residues. Germline V lookup: CDR1 LNHDA, CDR2 SQIVND (reference sequence). With V trimmed by 10 bases and J by 5 bases, 13 bases remained unmatched. The CDR3 DNA is TGTGCCACTAAACCGGGACTAGGAAACAACGAGCAGTACTTC. Amino acids: CATKPGLGNNEQYF.

About this clone itself: Sequence at one end of the junction differs from germline and may be a read error. V gene TRBV2 combines with J gene TRBJ2-5; D ambiguous. The CDR3 is 13 amino acids. Germline assignment: CDR1 SNHLY and CDR2 FYNNEI. The CDR3 nucleotides are TGTGCCAGCAGCCGGGTAACTAAAGACACCCAGTACTTC. Its translation is CASSRVTKDTQYF.

The chain joins TRBV6-1 to TRBJ1-6; possibly TRBD1 for D (6 bases). The CDR3 spans 15 residues. With 5 bases removed from V and 10 bases from J, the gap between germline ends came to 18 bases. Germline CDR1 reads MNHNS; CDR2 reads SASEGT. Here the CDR3 DNA reads TGTGCCAGCAGTCCCGGACAGCGCTTCGAATCACCCCTCCACTTT. This encodes CASSPGQRFESPLHF.

The chain is built from TRBV19 and TRBJ2-1; 9 bases fit TRBD1. The CDR3 runs to 14 residues. Trimming removed 6 bases from V and 2 bases from J; junction bases left unmatched: 2. Germline V gene lookup returns CDR1 LNHDA and CDR2 SQIVND (reference sequence). This CDR3 is CASRGDRAYNEQFF. For the CDR3, the DNA is TGTGCCAGTAGAGGGGACAGGGCCTACAATGAGCAGTTCTTC.

This clone came up a few times. CDR3 sequence (DNA): TGCGCCAGCAGCTTGGTCTCCGGGACTAGGATCGATGAGCAGTTCTTC. Translated: CASSLVSGTRIDEQFF. The chain couples TRBV5-1 to TRBJ2-1, with 8 bases lining up with TRBD2. The V gene end was trimmed by 0 bases and the J gene end by 8 bases; junction bases not matched to a gene: 10. From germline, CDR1 is SGHRS and CDR2 YFSETQ. This CDR3 has 16 amino acids.

This chain joins TRBV27 and TRBJ2-7; weak D call: TRBD2 (5 bases). This CDR3 comprises 15 residues. Germline V gene sequence: CDR1 MNHEY, CDR2 SMNVEV (reference sequence). The V gene lost 3 bases and the J gene lost 2 bases, with 14 bases spanning the gap. In nucleotides, the CDR3 is TGTGCCAGCAGTTTGCAGGCAGGAGGTACCTACGAGCAGTACTTC. Translated, it gives CASSLQAGGTYEQYF.

The rearrangement uses TRBV7-2 and TRBJ2-1, with TRBD2 matching 12 bases. CDR1 SGHTA and CDR2 FQGNSA come from the germline V gene. CDR3 size: 15 residues. Unmatched junction bases numbered 3, after V lost 5 bases and J lost 4 bases. CDR3 in DNA: TGTGCCAGCAGCCCTACTAGCGGGAGGTACAATGAGCAGTTCTTC. The encoded protein is CASSPTSGRYNEQFF.

V is TRBV7-9 and J is TRBJ1-6; possible D gene TRBD1, 5 bases. The CDR3 spans 16 residues. Germline values: CDR1 SEHNR, CDR2 FQNEAQ (reference sequence). V lost 4 bases, J lost 8 bases, and 18 bases lay in between. The CDR3 DNA reads TGTGCCAGCAGCTCCCTGGGCCGGGGGTTTGATTCACCCCTCCACTTT. This gives the protein CASSSLGRGFDSPLHF.

This rearrangement joins TRBV5-4 to TRBJ1-2; D is undetermined. Germline lookup yields CDR1 SGHNT and CDR2 YYREEE (reference sequence). V dropped 4 bases and J dropped 3 bases, with 13 bases sitting between them. The CDR3 extends over 14 amino acids. CDR3 region: CASSPEGSYYGYTF. The DNA of the CDR3 is TGTGCCAGCAGCCCCGAGGGCAGCTACTATGGCTACACCTTC.

The chain links TRBV19 to TRBJ2-1, with D possibly being TRBD2 (6 bases). The CDR3 sequence is 16 residues long. Germline V lookup: CDR1 LNHDA, CDR2 SQIVND (reference sequence). Trimming removed 3 bases at V and 2 bases at J, with 14 bases between. Here the CDR3 reads CASSMETRHPYNEQFF. The CDR3, as DNA: TGTGCCAGTAGTATGGAGACTAGACATCCCTACAATGAGCAGTTCTTC.

The sample holds a few counts of this clone. The J gene is TRBJ1-6, the V gene TRBV5-1, with D perhaps matching TRBD1 (6 bases). The V end was cut by 1 base, the J end by 8 bases, with 10 bases between. This CDR3 region has 14 residues. Germline V gives CDR1 SGHRS, CDR2 YFSETQ. The CDR3 loop is CASSLTGSDSPLHF. DNA for the CDR3: TGCGCCAGCAGCTTGACAGGGTCAGATTCACCCCTCCACTTT. The entire variable domain, with the rest obtained from reference TRBV5-1 and TRBJ1-6, is as follows: KAGVTQTPRYLIKTRGQQVTLSCSPISGHRSVSWYQQTPGQGLQFLFEYFSETQRNKGNFPGRFSGRQFSNSRSEMNVSTLELGDSALYLCASSLTGSDSPLHFGNGTRLTVT.

V is TRBV5-6 and J is TRBJ1-5, with 9 bases that match TRBD1. Germline trimming cut 5 bases from V and 2 bases from J; bases unmatched to any gene: 5. Germline CDR1 and CDR2: SGHDT and YYEEEE. The CDR3 consists of 15 residues. CDR3 loop: CASSTGGVGNQPQHF. The DNA for the CDR3 is TGTGCCAGCAGTACAGGGGGCGTTGGCAATCAGCCCCAGCATTTT.

There are a few counts of this clone. This chain connects TRBV19 to TRBJ1-1, with TRBD1 identical over 10 bases. This CDR3 region has 13 residues. CDR1 LNHDA and CDR2 SQIVND come from the germline V gene (reference sequence). V lost 6 bases, J lost 6 bases, and 4 bases stayed unmatched. The CDR3 sequence: CASSGQGEAEAFF. Written as DNA, the CDR3 is TGTGCCAGTAGCGGACAGGGGGAAGCTGAAGCTTTCTTT.

J is TRBJ2-5 and V is TRBV7-9; D remains unclear. Trimming took off 2 bases at V and 5 bases at J, with 9 bases between the two ends. Looked up from germline, CDR1 is SEHNR and CDR2 is FQNEAQ (reference sequence). This CDR3 comprises 13 residues. This chain's CDR3 is CASSLISFETQYF. CDR3 coding DNA: TGTGCCAGCAGCTTAATTAGTTTTGAGACCCAGTACTTC.

This clone has only one observation. This chain uses TRBV13 with TRBJ1-3; TRBD1 agrees at 7 bases. The J segment lost 0 bases and the V segment lost 0 bases, leaving 5 bases of the junction unmatched. The CDR3 consists of 17 residues. Germline CDR1 is PRHDT and CDR2 is FYEKMQ (reference sequence). The CDR3 spells CASSLGPGQRSGNTIYF. The CDR3 DNA reads TGTGCCAGCAGCTTAGGACCGGGACAGCGCTCTGGAAACACCATATATTTT.

The chain employs TRBV2 and TRBJ1-6; 7 bases are a match to TRBD1. V lost 6 bases and J lost 4; bases outside the gene matches: 9. From germline, CDR1 is SNHLY and CDR2 FYNNEI. CDR3 size: 16 residues. This CDR3 is CASSLNPGGYNSPLHF. CDR3 bases: TGTGCCAGCAGCTTAAATCCAGGGGGATATAATTCACCCCTCCACTTT. The variable domain in full, completed from reference TRBV2 and TRBJ1-6, reads EPEVTQTPSHQVTQMGQEVILRCVPISNHLYFYWYRQILGQKVEFLVSFYNNEISEKSEIFDDQFSVERPDGSNFTLKIRSTKLEDSAMYFCASSLNPGGYNSPLHFGNGTRLTVT.

This CDR3 reads CASSAGLAEYNEQFF. The CDR3 DNA sequence: TGTGCCAGCAGCGCGGGACTAGCGGAATACAATGAGCAGTTCTTC. This sequence joins TRBV2 and TRBJ2-1; TRBD2 matches at 11 bases. V shed 6 bases, J shed 4 bases, and the junction held 5 bases outside the gene matches. The CDR3 totals 15 residues. Germline V lookup: CDR1 SNHLY, CDR2 FYNNEI.